This TCR beta chain originates from a study of vaccination effects on CD4 cells after COVID-19. As for the study in general: Vaccination of participants consisted of two doses of either the BNT162b2 or mRNA-1273 vaccine. Study results and caveats: Researchers reported few convalescent patients and no early post-infection timepoints in the study. Both infection-induced and vaccine-induced clones contracted markedly at late post-vaccination timepoints.

Some clones are missing from TCRdb's copy, which holds only in-frame ones; the method was immunoSEQ multiplex PCR. The data contain roughly 75,000 clones, roughly three quarters of them seen just once; the ten biggest clones take up about 4%. Concerning this clone: Its target is unknown.

With the ViraFEST assay, the study expanded antigen-specific CD4+ T cells using viral peptide pools, then sequenced them. CD4+ T cells were isolated after around ten days of culture. The healthy vaccine recipients, who had no prior SARS-CoV-2 infection, showed negative nucleocapsid antibodies. They grew over 1.5 million PBMC in each well, adding around 10 IU/ml IL-2 and 10 ug/ml peptides. The sequence was collected from a human donor who received a COVID-19 vaccine. The material was CD4+ T cells from PBMCs cultured with HCoV-OC43 spike peptides, obtained before COVID-19 vaccination. Subset reported: HCoV-OC43 spike overlapping peptide pool stimulation.

This CDR3 is CASSYSLTGRKIV. CDR3 DNA sequence: TGTGCCAGCAGTTACTCCCTTACGGGTCGGAAAATCGTC. The chain employs TRBV6-5 and TRBJ2-7; D not certain. CDR1 and CDR2 (germline): MNHEY, SVGAGI. CDR3 length equals 13 residues.